This is a list of T cell receptor beta chains from one sample in a study of high-grade serous ovarian cancer treatment subgroups. Only in-frame clones appear in the TCRdb table, and some are missing; sequencing was by immunoSEQ multiplex PCR. The sample shows 7,500 to 8,500 clones, approximately 78% of them seen only once. Input material: tumor tissue. These receptors were obtained from a human donor with high-grade serous ovarian cancer. The CDR3 runs from the conserved cysteine through the conserved F or W. The order of the fields is D gene, CDR3 length, V gene, J gene, clone size, CDR3 DNA, CDR3 protein. The D gene is left open where the match is weak. Size is stated for part of the rows, as once, few or many counts, or as a class when the clone is expanded.

-	16	TRBV18	TRBJ1-3	few	TGTGCCAGCTCACCACAGGTCGGATCTCTTGGAAACACCATATATTTT	CASSPQVGSLGNTIYF
TRBD1	13	TRBV16	TRBJ1-5	-	TGTGCCAGCAGCCAGGACAGGGATCAGCCCCAGCATTTT	CASSQDRDQPQHF
TRBD1	14	TRBV7-3	TRBJ1-4	-	TGTGCCAGCAGGGGGACAGCGTCGAATGAAAAACTGTTTTTT	CASRGTASNEKLFF
-	13	TRBV6-5	TRBJ2-1	-	TGTGCCAGCAGCACGGGGGCGGTCTACCCGCAGTTCTTC	CASSTGAVYPQFF
TRBD2	15	TRBV4-3	TRBJ2-7	-	TGCGCCAGCAGCCATGGGACTAGCGGTACCTACGAGCAGTACTTC	CASSHGTSGTYEQYF
-	13	TRBV28	TRBJ1-1	-	TGTGCCAGCACCATCCCCAGAAACACTGAAGCTTTCTTT	CASTIPRNTEAFF
-	14	TRBV11-2	TRBJ2-6	-	TGTGCCAGCAGCCGGGGAGATGGGGCCAACGTCCTGACTTTC	CASSRGDGANVLTF
-	14	TRBV6-6	TRBJ2-5	-	TGTGCCAGCAGTTACACCCCCGACATGGGGACCCAGTACTTC	CASSYTPDMGTQYF
-	15	TRBV28	TRBJ1-5	once	TGTGCCAGCAGTTTATCTACCGGGGCTCAACGGCCCCAGCATTTT	CASSLSTGAQRPQHF
-	14	TRBV28	TRBJ1-3	-	TGTGCCAGCATTGGGCAGATCTCTGGAAACACCATATATTTT	CASIGQISGNTIYF
-	12	TRBV2	TRBJ1-5	few	TGTGCCAGCAGCGAGTCAAATCAGCCCCAGCATTTT	CASSESNQPQHF
-	14	TRBV19	TRBJ2-7	-	TGTGCCAGTAGTGCGCATCGGGGGACCTACGAGCAGTACTTC	CASSAHRGTYEQYF
TRBD2	16	TRBV12-5	TRBJ2-1	-	TGTGCTAGTGGTCCCCAAAATGGTGCCTCTAGCGGTGAGCAGTTCTTC	CASGPQNGASSGEQFF
-	15	TRBV27	TRBJ1-5	once	TGTGCCAGCAGTTCACAGGGCCGGGGCAATCAGCCCCAGCATTTT	CASSSQGRGNQPQHF
-	15	TRBV4-1	TRBJ1-3	-	TGCGCCAGCAGCCAGGGACACAGCTCTGGAAACACCATATATTTT	CASSQGHSSGNTIYF
-	16	TRBV6-6	TRBJ1-3	-	TGTGCCAGCTCCACCTCTGGGCTCAGCTCTGGAAACACCATATATTTT	CASSTSGLSSGNTIYF
TRBD1	13	TRBV27	TRBJ1-2	-	TGTGCCAGCAGCAACACAGGGGTGCGAGGCTACACCTTC	CASSNTGVRGYTF
TRBD2	17	TRBV18	TRBJ2-5	-	TGTGCCAGCTCACCGGGACTAGCGGGAGAAACCCAAGAGACCCAGTACTTC	CASSPGLAGETQETQYF
TRBD2	15	TRBV6-5	TRBJ2-1	-	TGTGCCAGCAGTCAGGGACTAGCGGGATACAATGAGCAGTTCTTC	CASSQGLAGYNEQFF
-	19	TRBV21-1	TRBJ1-2	-	TGTGCCAGCAGCAAAGCTCGACCACAGTTAGAACCAATCAACTATGGCTACACCTTC	CASSKARPQLEPINYGYTF
TRBD2	18	TRBV7-2	TRBJ2-1	-	TGTGCCAGCAGCTCGGGGACTAGCGGGAGTTACTCCTACAATGAGCAGTTCTTC	CASSSGTSGSYSYNEQFF
TRBD1	14	TRBV6-6	TRBJ1-4	few	TGTGCCAGCAGTTTACAGGGGGGATATGAAAAACTGTTTTTT	CASSLQGGYEKLFF
TRBD2	16	TRBV7-2	TRBJ2-5	-	TGTGCCAGCAGCTTAGTCCGACTAGCGGGCCAAGAGACCCAGTACTTC	CASSLVRLAGQETQYF
TRBD1	13	TRBV7-9	TRBJ2-7	few	TGTGCCAGCAGCAGACCACAGGGGCACGAGCAGTACTTC	CASSRPQGHEQYF
-	15	TRBV6-1	TRBJ1-5	few	TGTGCCAGCAGTGATCAGGGGCTAGGCAATCAGCCCCAGCATTTT	CASSDQGLGNQPQHF
TRBD2	17	TRBV28	TRBJ2-3	-	TGTGCCAGCAGTCTACCGGGACTAGCGGGAGGGGGGGGTACGCAGTATTTT	CASSLPGLAGGGGTQYF
TRBD1	14	TRBV10-1	TRBJ1-1	-	TGCGCCAGCAGAACAGGGACAGGGAACACTGAAGCTTTCTTT	CASRTGTGNTEAFF